The 3 T cell receptor beta chains reported below all come from one sample, sequenced in a study of shared clonotypes between healthy human individuals. Naive CD8 cells, CD45RO-negative and positively selected for CCR7, excluded terminally differentiated effector memory CD45RA+ cells. Sequencing used immunoSEQ multiplex PCR; TCRdb keeps in-frame clones, though not all of them. The sample holds about 590,000 clones, nearly 97% seen once. The sequencing input was naive CD8+ T cells sorted from blood. These receptors were taken from a woman aged 25-40 years in good health.

The genes are TRBV7-2 and TRBJ2-7, with TRBD1 matching over 8 bases. V dropped 5 bases and J dropped 6; count of bases not matched to a gene: 15. The CDR3 is 16 residues long. Germline CDR1 and CDR2: SGHTA and FQGNSA. The CDR3 is CASSPPIRQGSLEQYF. The CDR3 nucleotides read TGTGCCAGCAGCCCACCCATTAGACAGGGGTCCCTCGAGCAGTACTTC.

This clone appeared once. Other DNA sequences in the sample encode the same CDR3. This chain connects TRBV5-1 to TRBJ2-7, with TRBD1 matching over 8 bases. The CDR3 extends over 13 amino acids. Germline CDR1 is SGHRS and CDR2 is YFSETQ. V was clipped by 4 bases and J by 3 bases; unmatched bases: 3. Written as DNA, the CDR3 is TGCGCCAGCAGCCTTACAGGGGGCTACGAGCAGTACTTC. The encoded protein is CASSLTGGYEQYF.

This chain uses TRBV4-1 with TRBJ2-7, with 8 bases that match TRBD1. Germline V gene lookup returns CDR1 MGHRA and CDR2 YSYEKL. CDR3 length: 16 amino acids. Trimming at V came to 4 bases and at J to 3 bases, leaving 11 bases not matched to a gene. CDR3 DNA sequence: TGCGCCAGCAGCCCCACGAAGGGGACAGGTGACTACGAGCAGTACTTC. The encoded protein is CASSPTKGTGDYEQYF.